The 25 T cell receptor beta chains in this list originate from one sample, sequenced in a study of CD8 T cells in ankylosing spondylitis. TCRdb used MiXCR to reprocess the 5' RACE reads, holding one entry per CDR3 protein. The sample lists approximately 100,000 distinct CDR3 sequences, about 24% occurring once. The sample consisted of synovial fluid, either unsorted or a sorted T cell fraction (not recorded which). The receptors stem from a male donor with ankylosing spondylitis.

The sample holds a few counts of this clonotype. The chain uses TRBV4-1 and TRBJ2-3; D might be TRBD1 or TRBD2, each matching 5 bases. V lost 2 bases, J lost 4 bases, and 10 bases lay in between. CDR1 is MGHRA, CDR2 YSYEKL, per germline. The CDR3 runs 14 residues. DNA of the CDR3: TGCGCCAGCAGCCAATGGGGGATCGCAGATACGCAGTATTTT. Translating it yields CASSQWGIADTQYF.

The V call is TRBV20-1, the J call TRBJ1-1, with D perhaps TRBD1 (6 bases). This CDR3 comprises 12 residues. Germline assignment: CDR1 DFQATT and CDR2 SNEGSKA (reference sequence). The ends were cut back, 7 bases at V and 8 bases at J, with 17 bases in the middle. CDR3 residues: CSVTKAGTEAFF. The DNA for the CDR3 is TGCAGTGTCACTAAAGCCGGGACAGAAGCTTTCTTT.

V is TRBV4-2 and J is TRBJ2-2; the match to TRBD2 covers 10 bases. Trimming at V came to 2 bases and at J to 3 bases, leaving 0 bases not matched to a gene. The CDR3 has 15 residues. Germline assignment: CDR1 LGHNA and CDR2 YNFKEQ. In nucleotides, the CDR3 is TGTGCCAGCAGCCAACTAGCGGGGGACACCGGGGAGCTGTTTTTT. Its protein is CASSQLAGDTGELFF.

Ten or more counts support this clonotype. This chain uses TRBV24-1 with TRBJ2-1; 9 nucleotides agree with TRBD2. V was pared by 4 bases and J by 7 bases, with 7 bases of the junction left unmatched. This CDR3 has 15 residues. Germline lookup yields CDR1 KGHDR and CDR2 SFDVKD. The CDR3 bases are TGTGCCACCAGTGAGTTTAGCGGGAGTCTAAATGAGCAGTTCTTC. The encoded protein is CATSEFSGSLNEQFF.

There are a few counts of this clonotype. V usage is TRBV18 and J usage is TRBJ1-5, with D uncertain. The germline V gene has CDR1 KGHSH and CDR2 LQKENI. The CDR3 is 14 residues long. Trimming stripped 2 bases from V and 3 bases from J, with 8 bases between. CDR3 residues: CASSPGFNNQPQHF. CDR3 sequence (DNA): TGTGCCAGCTCACCAGGGTTTAACAATCAGCCCCAGCATTTT.

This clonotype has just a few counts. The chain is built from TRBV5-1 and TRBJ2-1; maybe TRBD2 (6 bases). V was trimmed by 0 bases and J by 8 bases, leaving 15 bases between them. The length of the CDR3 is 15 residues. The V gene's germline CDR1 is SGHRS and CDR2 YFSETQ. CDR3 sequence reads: CASSLATGVVDEQFF. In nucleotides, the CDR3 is TGCGCCAGCAGCTTGGCCACGGGAGTTGTGGATGAGCAGTTCTTC.

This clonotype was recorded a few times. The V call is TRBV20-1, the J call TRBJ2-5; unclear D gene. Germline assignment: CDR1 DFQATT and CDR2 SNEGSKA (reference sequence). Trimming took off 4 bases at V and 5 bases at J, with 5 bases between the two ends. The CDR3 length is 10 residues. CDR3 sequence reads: CSAKRETQYF. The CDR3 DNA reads TGCAGTGCTAAGAGGGAGACCCAGTACTTC.

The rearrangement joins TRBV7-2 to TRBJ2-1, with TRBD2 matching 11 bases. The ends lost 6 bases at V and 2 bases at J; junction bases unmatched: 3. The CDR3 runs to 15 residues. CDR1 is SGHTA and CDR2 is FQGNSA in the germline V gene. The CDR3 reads CASRIAGGAYNEQFF. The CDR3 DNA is TGTGCCAGCAGGATAGCGGGAGGGGCCTACAATGAGCAGTTCTTC.

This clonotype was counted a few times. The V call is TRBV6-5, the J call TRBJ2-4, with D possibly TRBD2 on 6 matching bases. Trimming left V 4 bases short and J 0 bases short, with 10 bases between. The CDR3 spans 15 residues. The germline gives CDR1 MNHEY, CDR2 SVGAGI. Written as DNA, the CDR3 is TGTGCCAGCAGTTTCCAGGGACTAGCCAAAAACATTCAGTACTTC. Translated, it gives CASSFQGLAKNIQYF.

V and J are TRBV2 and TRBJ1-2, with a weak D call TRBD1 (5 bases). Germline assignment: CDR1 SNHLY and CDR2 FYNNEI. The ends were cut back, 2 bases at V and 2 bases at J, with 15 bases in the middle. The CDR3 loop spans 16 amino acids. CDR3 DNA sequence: TGTGCCAGCAGTGAACGGGGGACTGGCTTCAACTATGGCTACACCTTC. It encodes CASSERGTGFNYGYTF.

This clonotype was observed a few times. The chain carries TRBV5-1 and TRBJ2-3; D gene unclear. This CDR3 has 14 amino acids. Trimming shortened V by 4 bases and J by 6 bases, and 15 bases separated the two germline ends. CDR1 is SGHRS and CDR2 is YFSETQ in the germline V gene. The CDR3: CASSPGGPRDTQYF. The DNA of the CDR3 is TGCGCCAGCAGCCCTGGTGGCCCTCGGGATACGCAGTATTTT.

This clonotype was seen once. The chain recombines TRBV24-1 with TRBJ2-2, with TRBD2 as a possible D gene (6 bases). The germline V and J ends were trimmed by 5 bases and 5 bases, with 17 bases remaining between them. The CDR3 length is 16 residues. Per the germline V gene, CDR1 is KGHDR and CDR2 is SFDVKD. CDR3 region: CATSGYGGSLTGELFF. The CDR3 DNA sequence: TGTGCCACCAGTGGCTACGGGGGAAGTTTAACCGGGGAGCTGTTTTTT.

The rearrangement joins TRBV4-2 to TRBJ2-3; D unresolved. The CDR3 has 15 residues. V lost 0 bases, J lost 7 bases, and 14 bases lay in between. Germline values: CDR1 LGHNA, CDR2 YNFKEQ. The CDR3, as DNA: TGTGCCAGCAGCCAAGATCGGCTAGAAGAGAATACGCAGTATTTT. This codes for CASSQDRLEENTQYF.

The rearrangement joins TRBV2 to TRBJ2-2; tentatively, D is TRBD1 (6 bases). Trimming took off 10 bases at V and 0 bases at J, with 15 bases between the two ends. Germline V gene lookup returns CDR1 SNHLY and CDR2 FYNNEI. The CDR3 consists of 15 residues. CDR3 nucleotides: TGTGCCACCGTTCCGGGACACTCGAACACCGGGGAGCTGTTTTTT. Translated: CATVPGHSNTGELFF. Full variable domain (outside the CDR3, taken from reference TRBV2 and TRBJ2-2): EPEVTQTPSHQVTQMGQEVILRCVPISNHLYFYWYRQILGQKVEFLVSFYNNEISEKSEIFDDQFSVERPDGSNFTLKIRSTKLEDSAMYFCATVPGHSNTGELFFGEGSRLTVL.

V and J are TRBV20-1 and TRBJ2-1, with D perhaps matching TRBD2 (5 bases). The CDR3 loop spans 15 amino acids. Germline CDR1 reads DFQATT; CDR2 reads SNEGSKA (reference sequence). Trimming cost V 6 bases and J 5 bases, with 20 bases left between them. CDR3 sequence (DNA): TGCAGTGCCCCCACTTACGAGGGAACAAACAATGAGCAGTTCTTC. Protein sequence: CSAPTYEGTNNEQFF.

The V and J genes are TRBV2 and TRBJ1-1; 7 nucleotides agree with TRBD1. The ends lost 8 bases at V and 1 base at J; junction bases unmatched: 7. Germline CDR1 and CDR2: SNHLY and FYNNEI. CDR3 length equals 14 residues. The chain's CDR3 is CASLEGAWNTEAFF. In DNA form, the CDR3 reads TGTGCCAGCCTAGAGGGGGCTTGGAACACTGAAGCTTTCTTT.

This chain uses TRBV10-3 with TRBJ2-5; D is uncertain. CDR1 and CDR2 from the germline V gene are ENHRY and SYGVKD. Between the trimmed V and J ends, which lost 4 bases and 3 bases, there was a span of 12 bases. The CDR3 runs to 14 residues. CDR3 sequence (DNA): TGTGCCATCAGTGGATTAAAAAGAGAAGAGACCCAGTACTTC. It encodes CAISGLKREETQYF.

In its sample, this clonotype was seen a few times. CDR3: CASSPGGRMNTEAFF. Here the CDR3 DNA reads TGTGCCAGCTCACCAGGGGGGAGGATGAACACTGAAGCTTTCTTT. The chain combines TRBV18 with TRBJ1-1, with D possibly being TRBD1 (5 bases). The CDR3 is 15 residues long. Per the germline V gene, CDR1 is KGHSH and CDR2 is LQKENI. V lost 2 bases, J lost 0 bases, and 10 bases lay in between.

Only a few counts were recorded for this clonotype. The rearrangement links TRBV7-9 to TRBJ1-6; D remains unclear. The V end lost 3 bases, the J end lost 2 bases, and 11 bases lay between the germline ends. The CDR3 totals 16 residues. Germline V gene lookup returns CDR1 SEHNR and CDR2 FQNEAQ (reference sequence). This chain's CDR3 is CASSLGGSAYNSPLHF. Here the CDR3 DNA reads TGTGCCAGCAGCTTGGGAGGGAGCGCCTATAATTCACCCCTCCACTTT. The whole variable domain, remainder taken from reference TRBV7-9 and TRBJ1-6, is DTGVSQNPRHKITKRGQNVTFRCDPISEHNRLYWYRQTLGQGPEFLTYFQNEAQLEKSRLLSDRFSAERPKGSFSTLEIQRTEQGDSAMYLCASSLGGSAYNSPLHFGNGTRLTVT.

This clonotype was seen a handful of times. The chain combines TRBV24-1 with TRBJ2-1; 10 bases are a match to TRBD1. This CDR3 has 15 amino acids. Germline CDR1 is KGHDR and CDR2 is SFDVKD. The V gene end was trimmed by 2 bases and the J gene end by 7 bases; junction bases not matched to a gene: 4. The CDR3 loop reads CATSDWTGGRNEQFF. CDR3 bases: TGTGCCACCAGTGATTGGACAGGGGGGCGAAATGAGCAGTTCTTC.

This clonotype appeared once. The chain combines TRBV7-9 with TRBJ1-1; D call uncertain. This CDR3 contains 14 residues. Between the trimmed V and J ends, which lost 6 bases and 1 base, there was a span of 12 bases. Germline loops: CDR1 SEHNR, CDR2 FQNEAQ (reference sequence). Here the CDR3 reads CASRGGVENTEAFF. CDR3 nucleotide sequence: TGTGCCAGCAGGGGCGGGGTGGAGAACACTGAAGCTTTCTTT.

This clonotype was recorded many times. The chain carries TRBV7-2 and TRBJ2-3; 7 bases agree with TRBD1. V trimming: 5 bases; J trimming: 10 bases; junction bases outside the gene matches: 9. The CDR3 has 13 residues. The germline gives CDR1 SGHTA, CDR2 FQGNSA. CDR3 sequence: CASSEGQTTSQYF. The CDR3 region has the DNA TGTGCCAGCAGCGAGGGACAGACCACTTCGCAGTATTTT.

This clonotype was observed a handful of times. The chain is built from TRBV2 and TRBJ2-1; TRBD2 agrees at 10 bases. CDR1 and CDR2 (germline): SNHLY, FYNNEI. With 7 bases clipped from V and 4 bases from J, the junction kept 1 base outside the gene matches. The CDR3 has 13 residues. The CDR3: CASMTSGYNEQFF. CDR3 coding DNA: TGTGCCAGCATGACTAGCGGGTACAATGAGCAGTTCTTC. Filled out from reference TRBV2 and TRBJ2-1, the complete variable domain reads EPEVTQTPSHQVTQMGQEVILRCVPISNHLYFYWYRQILGQKVEFLVSFYNNEISEKSEIFDDQFSVERPDGSNFTLKIRSTKLEDSAMYFCASMTSGYNEQFFGPGTRLTVL.

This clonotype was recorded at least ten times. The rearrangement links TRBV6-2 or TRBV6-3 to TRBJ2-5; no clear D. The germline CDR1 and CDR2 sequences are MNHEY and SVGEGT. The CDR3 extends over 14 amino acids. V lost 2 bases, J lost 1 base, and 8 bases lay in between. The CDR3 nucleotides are TGTGCCAGCAGTTACGGCGGAAGCCAAGAGACCCAGTACTTC. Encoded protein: CASSYGGSQETQYF.

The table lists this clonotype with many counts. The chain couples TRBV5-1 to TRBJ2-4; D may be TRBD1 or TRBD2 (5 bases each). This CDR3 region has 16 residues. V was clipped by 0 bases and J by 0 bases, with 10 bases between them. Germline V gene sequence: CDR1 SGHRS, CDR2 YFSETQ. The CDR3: CASSLAEGLAKNIQYF. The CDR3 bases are TGCGCCAGCAGCTTGGCCGAGGGGCTAGCCAAAAACATTCAGTACTTC.